This T cell receptor beta chain was obtained from a study of T cell repertoires in cytomegalovirus infection (dated by TCRdb to between 2018 and 2021). About the study as a whole: Donor HLA type was relevant to the analysis, as public TCR beta signatures indicated carriage of CMV infection together with the matching HLA type.

V is pared back by 3 bases and J by 2 bases, with 7 bases lying between the germline termini. From its cysteine to its phenylalanine, the CDR3 spans 13 amino acids. Kept here is only the CDR3 DNA, which spans 39 bases and is read in frame from base 1. In the germline V gene (reference sequence), CDR1 corresponds to SEHNR and CDR2 to FQNEAQ. What the work shows at the level of the full study, not this receptor alone: The ex vivo response was dominated by HLA-C-restricted CMV-specific TCR beta clonotypes, which also provided the single most frequent clonotype in two of eight donors. In both this cohort and an independent cohort of some 380 donors, the cumulative frequency of public TCR beta family members distinguished carriers of CMV infection plus the relevant HLA type.

As for this clonotype: The target of this receptor is not known. No base qualities exist here, and no much larger clone lies one base off it.

The sample was run on an Illumina HiSeq 1500. The raw public reads went through TCRdb reprocessing: fastp at Q25, MiXCR clone calling, in-frame beta chains kept. Rows with a matching CDR3 protein are joined into one entry that keeps the most common DNA and genes. This sample lists about 530,000 distinct CDR3 sequences; around 27% were detected once. In total, the top ten clones hold over 10% of the sample. The sample was PBMCs. The receptor was derived from a human donor in good health (CMV status not recorded). Some clones in this sample may be carry-over from other donors' samples. The receptor chain draws on TRBV7-9 and TRBJ1-1, with the D gene not confidently named. The DNA sequence is given as TGTGCCAGCAGCTTCCAGGACAACACTGAAGCTTTCTTT. Its product reads: CASSFQDNTEAFF.